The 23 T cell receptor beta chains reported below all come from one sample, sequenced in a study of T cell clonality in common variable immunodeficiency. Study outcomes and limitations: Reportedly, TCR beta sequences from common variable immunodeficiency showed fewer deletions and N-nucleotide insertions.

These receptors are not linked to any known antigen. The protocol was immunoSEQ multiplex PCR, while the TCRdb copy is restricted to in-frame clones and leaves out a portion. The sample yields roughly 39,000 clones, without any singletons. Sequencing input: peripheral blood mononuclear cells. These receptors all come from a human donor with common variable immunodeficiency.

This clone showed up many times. The sequenced part of the CDR3 DNA is TGCGCCAGCAGCCTGGGACAGGTTGGATCCGGGGCCAACGTC. Encoded protein: CASSLGQVGSGANV. The CDR3 in its entirety is CASSLGQVGSGANVLTF. The V call is TRBV5-1, the J call TRBJ2-6; TRBD1 matches 8 bases. Sequencing ends 3 residues short of the CDR3 end; the germline J gene provides the rest. This CDR3 spans 17 amino acids. After removal of 4 bases from V and 4 bases from J, the junction contained 10 bases not matched to a gene. Germline V lookup: CDR1 SGHRS, CDR2 YFSETQ.

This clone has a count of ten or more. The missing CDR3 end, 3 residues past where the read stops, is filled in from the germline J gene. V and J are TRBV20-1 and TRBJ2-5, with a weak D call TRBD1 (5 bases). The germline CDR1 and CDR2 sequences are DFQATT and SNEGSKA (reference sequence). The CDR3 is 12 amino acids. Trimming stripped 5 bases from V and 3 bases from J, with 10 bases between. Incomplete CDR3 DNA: TGCAGTGCTGGACAAGACGAAGAGACC. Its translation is CSAGQDEET. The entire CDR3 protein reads CSAGQDEETQYF.

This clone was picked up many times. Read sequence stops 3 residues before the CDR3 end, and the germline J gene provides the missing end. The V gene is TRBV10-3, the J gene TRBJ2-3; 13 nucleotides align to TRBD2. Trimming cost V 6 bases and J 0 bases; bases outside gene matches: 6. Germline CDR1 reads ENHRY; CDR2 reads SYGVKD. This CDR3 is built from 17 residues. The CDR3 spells CAISGTSGRASTDTQYF. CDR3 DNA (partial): TGTGCCATCAGCGGAACTAGCGGGAGGGCTAGCACAGATACG.

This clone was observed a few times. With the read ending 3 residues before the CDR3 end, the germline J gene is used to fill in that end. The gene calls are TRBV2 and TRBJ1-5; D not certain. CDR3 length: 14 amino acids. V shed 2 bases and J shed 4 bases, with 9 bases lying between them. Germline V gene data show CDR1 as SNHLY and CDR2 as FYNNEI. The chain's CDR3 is CASSETSVNQPQHF. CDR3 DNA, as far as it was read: TGTGCCAGCAGTGAAACCAGCGTGAATCAGCCC.

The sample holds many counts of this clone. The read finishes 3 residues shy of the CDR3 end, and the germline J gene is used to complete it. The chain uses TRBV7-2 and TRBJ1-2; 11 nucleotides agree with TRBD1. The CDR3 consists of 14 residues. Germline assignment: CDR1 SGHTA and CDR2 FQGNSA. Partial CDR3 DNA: TGTGCCAGCAGCTTGGACAGGGGGCGTGTCGGC. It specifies CASSLDRGRVG. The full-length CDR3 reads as CASSLDRGRVGYTF.

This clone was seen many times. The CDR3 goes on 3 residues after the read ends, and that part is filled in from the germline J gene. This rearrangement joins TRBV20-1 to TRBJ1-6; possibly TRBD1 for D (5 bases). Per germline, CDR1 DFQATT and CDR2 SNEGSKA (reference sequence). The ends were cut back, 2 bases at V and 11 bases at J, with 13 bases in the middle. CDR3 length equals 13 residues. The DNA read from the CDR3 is TGCAGTGCTAGATCTACGGGGGGGGCACCC. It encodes CSARSTGGAP. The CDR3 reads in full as CSARSTGGAPLHF.

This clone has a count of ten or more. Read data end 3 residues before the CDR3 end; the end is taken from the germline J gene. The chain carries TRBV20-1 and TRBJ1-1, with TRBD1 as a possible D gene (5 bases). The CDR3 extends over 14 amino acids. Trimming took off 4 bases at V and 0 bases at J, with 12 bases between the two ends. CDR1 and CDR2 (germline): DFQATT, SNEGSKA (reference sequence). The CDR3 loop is CSATRTLMNTEAFF. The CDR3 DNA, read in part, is TGCAGTGCTACCCGGACACTTATGAACACTGAA.

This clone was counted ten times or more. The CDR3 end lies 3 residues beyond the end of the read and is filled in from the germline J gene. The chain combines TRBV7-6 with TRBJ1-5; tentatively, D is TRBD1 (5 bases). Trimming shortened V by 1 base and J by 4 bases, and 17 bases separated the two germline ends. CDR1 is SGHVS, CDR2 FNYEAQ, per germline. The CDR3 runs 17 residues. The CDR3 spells CASSLGQHVGGNQPQHF. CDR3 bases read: TGTGCCAGCAGCTTAGGACAGCACGTAGGTGGGAATCAGCCC. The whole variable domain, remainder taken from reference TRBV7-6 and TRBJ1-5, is GAGVSQSPRYKVTKRGQDVALRCDPISGHVSLYWYRQALGQGPEFLTYFNYEAQQDKSGLPNDRFSAERPEGSISTLTIQRTEQRDSAMYRCASSLGQHVGGNQPQHFGDGTRLSIL.

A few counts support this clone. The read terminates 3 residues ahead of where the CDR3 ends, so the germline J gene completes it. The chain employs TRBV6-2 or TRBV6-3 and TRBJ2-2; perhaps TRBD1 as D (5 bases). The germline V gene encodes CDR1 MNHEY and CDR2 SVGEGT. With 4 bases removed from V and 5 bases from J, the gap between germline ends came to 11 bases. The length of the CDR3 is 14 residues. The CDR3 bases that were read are TGTGCCAGCAGTTCCCAGGGAAGAACCGGGGAG. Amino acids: CASSSQGRTGE. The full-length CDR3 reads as CASSSQGRTGELFF.

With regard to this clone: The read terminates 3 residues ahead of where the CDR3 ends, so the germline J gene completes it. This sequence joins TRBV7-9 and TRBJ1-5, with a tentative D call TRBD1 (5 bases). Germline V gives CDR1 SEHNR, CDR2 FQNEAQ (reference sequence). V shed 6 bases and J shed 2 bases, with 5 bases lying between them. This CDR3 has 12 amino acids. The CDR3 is CASRQGNQPQHF. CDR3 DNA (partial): TGTGCCAGCAGACAGGGCAATCAGCCC. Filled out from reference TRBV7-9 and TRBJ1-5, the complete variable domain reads DTGVSQNPRHKITKRGQNVTFRCDPISEHNRLYWYRQTLGQGPEFLTYFQNEAQLEKSRLLSDRFSAERPKGSFSTLEIQRTEQGDSAMYLCASRQGNQPQHFGDGTRLSIL.

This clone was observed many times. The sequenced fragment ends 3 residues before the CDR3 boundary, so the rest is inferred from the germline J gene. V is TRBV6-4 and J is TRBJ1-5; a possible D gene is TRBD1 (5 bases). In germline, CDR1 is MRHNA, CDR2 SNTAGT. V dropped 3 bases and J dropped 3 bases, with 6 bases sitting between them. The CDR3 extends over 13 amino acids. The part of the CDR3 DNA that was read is TGTGCCAGCAGTGAGGACAACAATCAGCCC. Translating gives CASSEDNNQP. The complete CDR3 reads CASSEDNNQPQHF.

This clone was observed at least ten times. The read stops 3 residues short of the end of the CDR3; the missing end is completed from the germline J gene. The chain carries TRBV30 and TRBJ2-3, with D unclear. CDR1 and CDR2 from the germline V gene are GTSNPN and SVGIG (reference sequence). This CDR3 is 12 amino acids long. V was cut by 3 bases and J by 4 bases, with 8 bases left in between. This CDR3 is CAWRSEADTQYF. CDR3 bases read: TGTGCCTGGAGAAGCGAAGCAGATACG.

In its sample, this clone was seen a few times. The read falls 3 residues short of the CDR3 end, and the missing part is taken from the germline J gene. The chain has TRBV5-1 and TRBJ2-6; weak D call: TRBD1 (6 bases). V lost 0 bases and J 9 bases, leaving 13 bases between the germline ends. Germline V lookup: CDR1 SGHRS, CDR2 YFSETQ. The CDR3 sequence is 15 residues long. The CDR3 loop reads CASSLESGVGNVLTF. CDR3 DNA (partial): TGCGCCAGCAGCTTGGAATCAGGGGTGGGCAACGTC.

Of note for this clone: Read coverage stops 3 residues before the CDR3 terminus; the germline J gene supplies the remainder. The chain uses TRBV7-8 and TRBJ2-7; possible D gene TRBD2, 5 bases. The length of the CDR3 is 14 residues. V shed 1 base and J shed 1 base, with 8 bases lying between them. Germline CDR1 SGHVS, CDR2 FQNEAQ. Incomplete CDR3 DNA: TGTGCCAGCAGCTTAGGGAGCGGTTCCTACGAG. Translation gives CASSLGSGSYE. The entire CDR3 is CASSLGSGSYEQYF.

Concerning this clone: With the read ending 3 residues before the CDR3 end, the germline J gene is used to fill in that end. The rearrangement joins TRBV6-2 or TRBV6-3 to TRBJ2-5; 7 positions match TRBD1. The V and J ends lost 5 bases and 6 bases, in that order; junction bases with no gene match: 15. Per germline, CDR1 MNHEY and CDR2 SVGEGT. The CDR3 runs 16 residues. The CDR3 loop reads CASSQETGFFNKTQYF. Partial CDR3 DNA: TGTGCCAGCAGTCAGGAGACAGGGTTCTTCAATAAGACC.

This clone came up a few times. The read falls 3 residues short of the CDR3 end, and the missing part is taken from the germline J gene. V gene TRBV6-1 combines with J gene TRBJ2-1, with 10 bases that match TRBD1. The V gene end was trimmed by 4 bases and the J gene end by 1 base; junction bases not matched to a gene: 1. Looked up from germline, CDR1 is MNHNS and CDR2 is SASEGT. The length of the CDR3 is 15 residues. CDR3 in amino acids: CASSGQGASYNEQFF. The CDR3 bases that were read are TGTGCCAGCAGTGGACAGGGGGCATCCTACAATGAG.

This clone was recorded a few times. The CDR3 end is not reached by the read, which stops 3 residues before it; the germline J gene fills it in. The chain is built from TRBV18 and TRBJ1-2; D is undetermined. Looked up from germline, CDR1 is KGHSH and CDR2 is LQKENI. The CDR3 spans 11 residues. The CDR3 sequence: CASSQLSGYTF. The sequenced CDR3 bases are TGTGCCAGCTCCCAACTAAGCGGC.

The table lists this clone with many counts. Partial CDR3 DNA: TGTGCCAGCAGTTACTCGGTAGTAGGGTCTGAA. Translation: CASSYSVVGSE. Given in full, the CDR3 is CASSYSVVGSEAFF. The rearrangement joins TRBV6-2 or TRBV6-3 to TRBJ1-1; D is ambiguous. Coverage ceases 3 residues before the CDR3 finishes, and the germline J gene fills in the end. Germline V gives CDR1 MNHEY, CDR2 SVGEGT. CDR3 length equals 14 residues. Trimming removed 0 bases at V and 6 bases at J, with 11 bases between.

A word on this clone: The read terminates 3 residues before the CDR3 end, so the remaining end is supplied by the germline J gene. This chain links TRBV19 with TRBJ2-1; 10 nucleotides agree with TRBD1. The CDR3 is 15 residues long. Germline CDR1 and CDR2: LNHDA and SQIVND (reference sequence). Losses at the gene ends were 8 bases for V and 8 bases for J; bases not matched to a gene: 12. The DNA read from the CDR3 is TGTGCCAGTTCGTCCGGGACAGGGGTTTGGGATGAG. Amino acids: CASSSGTGVWDE. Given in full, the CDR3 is CASSSGTGVWDEQFF.

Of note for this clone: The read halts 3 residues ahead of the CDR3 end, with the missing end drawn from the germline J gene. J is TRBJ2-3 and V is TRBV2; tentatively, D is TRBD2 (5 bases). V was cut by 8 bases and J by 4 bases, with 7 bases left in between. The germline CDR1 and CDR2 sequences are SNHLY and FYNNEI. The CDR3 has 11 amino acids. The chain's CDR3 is CASEGPDTQYF. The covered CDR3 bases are TGTGCCAGCGAGGGTCCAGATACG.

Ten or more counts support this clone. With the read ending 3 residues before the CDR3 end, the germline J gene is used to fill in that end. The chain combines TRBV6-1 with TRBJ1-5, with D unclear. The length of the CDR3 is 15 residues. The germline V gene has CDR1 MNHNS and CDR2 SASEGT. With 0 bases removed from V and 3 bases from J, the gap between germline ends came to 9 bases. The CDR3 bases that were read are TGTGCCAGCAGTGAAGCGGCGGAGAACAATCAGCCC. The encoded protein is CASSEAAENNQP. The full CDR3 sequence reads CASSEAAENNQPQHF.

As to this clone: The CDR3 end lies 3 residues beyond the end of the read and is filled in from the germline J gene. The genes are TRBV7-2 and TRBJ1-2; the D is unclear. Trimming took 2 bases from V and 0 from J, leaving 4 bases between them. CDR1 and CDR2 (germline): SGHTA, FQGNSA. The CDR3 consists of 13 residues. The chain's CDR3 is CASSLTPNYGYTF. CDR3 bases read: TGTGCCAGCAGCTTAACACCTAACTATGGC. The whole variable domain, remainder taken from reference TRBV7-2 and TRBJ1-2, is GAGVSQSPSNKVTEKGKDVELRCDPISGHTALYWYRQSLGQGLEFLIYFQGNSAPDKSGLPSDRFSAERTGGSVSTLTIQRTQQEDSAVYLCASSLTPNYGYTFGSGTRLTVV.

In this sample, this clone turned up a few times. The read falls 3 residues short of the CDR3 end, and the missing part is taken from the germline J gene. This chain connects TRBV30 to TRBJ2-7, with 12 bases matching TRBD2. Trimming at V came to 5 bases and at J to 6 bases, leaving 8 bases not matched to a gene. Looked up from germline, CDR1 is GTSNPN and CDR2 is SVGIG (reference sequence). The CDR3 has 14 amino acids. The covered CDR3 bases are TGTGCCTGGGCTAGCGGGAGGGCCCTTGGCGAG. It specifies CAWASGRALGE. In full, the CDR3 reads CAWASGRALGEQYF.